This entry is about one T cell receptor beta chain. In this sample, this clone turned up a few times. This clone's antigen is unknown. Per-nucleotide qualities are absent, and no much larger clonotype sits a single base away. Each collaborating institution followed its own protocols to collect whole blood in K2EDTA tubes. For TCRbeta analysis, collaborator samples were shipped as frozen whole blood, as isolated PBMCs, or as DNA extracted from either sample type. Inclusive of the bounding cysteine and phenylalanine, the CDR3 is 16 residues long. Only CDR3 DNA is held: 48 bases, read in frame from base 1. The germline V gene (reference sequence) sets CDR1 to MNHNY and CDR2 to SVGAGI. At the junction V is shortened by 4 bases and J by 1 base; bases outside the gene matches: 4. The entry originates in a study of blood T cell repertoires in COVID-19 (dated by TCRdb to the early 2020s). Turning to the overall study: The collaborator samples originated in the United States, Italy and Spain and spanned the acute and convalescent phases of COVID-19. The dataset comprised deeply sampled blood TCRbeta repertoires from subjects exposed to, actively infected with, or recovered from COVID-19. The repertoires were made available in a free public database intended to serve as a resource for research on the immune response to SARS-CoV-2. Nearly every sample came with metadata listing a de-identified subject ID, COVID-19 status, age in years and sex. Where HLA class I and class II types were available, the types were taken from metadata supplied by the sample provider, not from assay-based typing. Samples were obtained from the ongoing ImmuneRACE study (first 160 participants) and from over a thousand subjects provided by 6 global collaborators. The prospective study material was composed of cDNA or gDNA derived from T cells, B-cell-depleted T cells, or PBMCs. Paper-wide results and their limitations: The amount of clinical and demographic metadata varied by source and participant and was provided uncurated.

TCRbeta CDR3 regions were amplified from genomic DNA using the immunoSEQ Assay, a bias-controlled multiplex PCR. In the paper's pipeline: Nucleated cell counts per sample were estimated from amplification of reference gene primers within the assay. To quantify the absolute abundance of each unique TCRbeta CDR3 rearrangement, sequence reads were collapsed and filtered. For each sample, productive Simpson clonality was calculated by taking the square root of Simpson's diversity index across productive rearrangements. The table comes from immuneACCESS by way of TCRdb, which keeps in-frame sequences with V and J called. Part of the clones is missing from these tables; in studies checked, under half for an unresolved V gene and the rest for unknown reasons. The D gene and trimming were derived from the DNA, and the V and J assignments and clone size from that table. In all, the sample holds tens of thousands of clones, and roughly 85% of those were seen once. The ten largest clonotypes hold about 25% of the sample.

The sequenced sample consisted of peripheral blood. The clonotype comes from a man in his 60s with active or convalescent COVID-19. The chain is assembled from TRBV6-6 and TRBJ1-5; 10 junctional bases match TRBD1. The DNA is as follows: TGTGCCAGCAGTTGGGGGACAGGGGAGAGCAATCAGCCCCAGCATTTT. Its translation is CASSWGTGESNQPQHF.